Below are 24 T cell receptor beta chains sequenced from a single sample in a study of CD8+ T cells in alopecia areata (dated by TCRdb to between 2017 and 2018). The sample's treatment or condition, from its label and the paper: oral pan-JAK inhibitor, 5-10 mg twice daily. The method was the immunoSEQ multiplex PCR assay. RNA was extracted from all samples and reverse transcribed into cDNA as template for TCR sequencing. Here the immuneACCESS table is served through TCRdb, limited to in-frame sequences with V and J called. Missing clones are a known gap in these copies; in checked studies unresolved V genes cover under half, and the rest lacks a known reason. The sample contains approximately 200,000 clones, 43% of them found a single time. The top ten clones comprise roughly 2.6% of the sample. Specimen: CD4+ T cells sorted from blood, collected around week 37, from a patient treated with tofacitinib. The receptor source for this set is a human donor with alopecia areata.

This chain links TRBV2 with TRBJ2-2; tentatively, D is TRBD1 (6 bases). In germline, CDR1 is SNHLY, CDR2 FYNNEI. The CDR3 runs to 15 residues. The ends were cut back, 9 bases at V and 2 bases at J, with 16 bases in the middle. The CDR3 loop reads CASGRGYSNTGELFF. The CDR3 bases are TGTGCCAGTGGTAGGGGGTACTCTAACACCGGGGAGCTGTTTTTT. Based on the CDR3 plus reference TRBV2 and TRBJ2-2, the full variable domain is EPEVTQTPSHQVTQMGQEVILRCVPISNHLYFYWYRQILGQKVEFLVSFYNNEISEKSEIFDDQFSVERPDGSNFTLKIRSTKLEDSAMYFCASGRGYSNTGELFFGEGSRLTVL.

This clone has a handful of counts. This chain connects TRBV29-1 to TRBJ2-7; D remains unclear. The CDR3 runs 12 residues. CDR1 SQVTM and CDR2 ANQGSEA come from the germline V gene. The V end lost 3 bases, the J end lost 1 base, and 7 bases lay between the germline ends. Written as DNA, the CDR3 is TGCAGCGTTGATACCCCTTCCTACGAGCAGTACTTC. The encoded protein is CSVDTPSYEQYF.

V gene TRBV28 combines with J gene TRBJ2-7, with 8 bases aligning to TRBD2. V gave up 8 bases and J gave up 7 bases; unmatched junction bases: 19. The CDR3 loop spans 16 amino acids. Looked up from germline, CDR1 is MDHEN and CDR2 is SYDVKM. CDR3 nucleotide sequence: TGTGCCAGCTTTAGTTTGCGGGGAGCGGGAGCACGGGAGCAGTACTTC. Protein sequence: CASFSLRGAGAREQYF.

This clone was observed a few times. The rearrangement links TRBV30 to TRBJ2-5; 9 bases match TRBD2. V was clipped by 4 bases and J by 5 bases; unmatched bases: 5. CDR1 and CDR2 (germline): GTSNPN, SVGIG (reference sequence). CDR3 length: 13 amino acids. CDR3 sequence (DNA): TGTGCCTGGACCGTAGCGGGAGTGGAGACCCAGTACTTC. Translation gives CAWTVAGVETQYF.

Only a few counts were recorded for this clone. The chain uses TRBV5-1 and TRBJ2-3, with TRBD2 matching over 13 bases. CDR1 SGHRS and CDR2 YFSETQ come from the germline V gene. This CDR3 is 14 amino acids long. J was trimmed by 6 bases and V by 3 bases; bases with no gene match: 1. The CDR3 sequence is CASSWTSGSDTQYF. CDR3 DNA: TGCGCCAGCAGCTGGACTAGCGGGAGTGATACGCAGTATTTT. Full variable domain (outside the CDR3, taken from reference TRBV5-1 and TRBJ2-3): KAGVTQTPRYLIKTRGQQVTLSCSPISGHRSVSWYQQTPGQGLQFLFEYFSETQRNKGNFPGRFSGRQFSNSRSEMNVSTLELGDSALYLCASSWTSGSDTQYFGPGTRLTVL.

The J gene is TRBJ2-5, the V gene TRBV25-1; D may be TRBD1 (6 bases). Germline V CDR1 and CDR2: MGHDK, SYGVNS. The CDR3 has 17 amino acids. Trimming took off 1 base at V and 4 bases at J, with 19 bases between the two ends. This CDR3 reads CASSELGSGEFRETQYF. Written as DNA, the CDR3 is TGTGCCAGCAGTGAATTGGGGTCAGGGGAGTTTCGAGAGACCCAGTACTTC.

In this sample, this clone turned up many times. The chain employs TRBV5-1 and TRBJ2-4; possible D gene TRBD1, 6 bases. The V gene's germline CDR1 is SGHRS and CDR2 YFSETQ. The CDR3 is made up of 12 amino acids. The ends were cut back, 3 bases at V and 6 bases at J, with 7 bases in the middle. The CDR3 sequence: CASSSDRNIQYF. The CDR3 nucleotides are TGCGCCAGCAGCTCGGACAGAAACATTCAGTACTTC.

This chain joins TRBV29-1 and TRBJ2-5; tentatively, D is TRBD1 or TRBD2 (5 bases each). Germline CDR1 and CDR2: SQVTM and ANQGSEA. CDR3 length: 12 residues. The V gene lost 1 base and the J gene lost 9 bases, with 12 bases spanning the gap. The CDR3 sequence: CSVEGGVGAQYF. The CDR3 DNA reads as TGCAGCGTTGAAGGAGGGGTTGGGGCCCAGTACTTC.

The rearrangement links TRBV4-1 to TRBJ1-2, with TRBD1 matching 7 bases. J was trimmed by 3 bases and V by 1 base; bases with no gene match: 5. The CDR3 contains 15 residues. Germline loops: CDR1 MGHRA, CDR2 YSYEKL. CDR3: CASSQGSGTDYGYTF. The CDR3 nucleotides read TGCGCCAGCAGCCAAGGATCCGGGACAGACTATGGCTACACCTTC.

Only a few counts were recorded for this clone. The CDR3 loop is CASSQGGRGNKNYGYTF. In nucleotides, the CDR3 is TGTGCCAGCAGCCAAGGCGGACGTGGCAACAAAAACTATGGCTACACCTTC. The V and J genes are TRBV5-4 and TRBJ1-2; D is uncertain. Trimming removed 4 bases from V and 2 bases from J, with 21 bases in between. CDR1 SGHNT and CDR2 YYREEE come from the germline V gene (reference sequence). The length of the CDR3 is 17 residues.

The genes are TRBV9 and TRBJ1-1; 10 positions agree with TRBD1. Germline loops: CDR1 SGDLS, CDR2 YYNGEE. The CDR3 contains 13 residues. Germline trimming cut 0 bases from V and 10 bases from J; bases unmatched to any gene: 3. The CDR3 reads CASSVGQGAAAFF. CDR3 nucleotide sequence: TGTGCCAGCAGCGTAGGACAGGGGGCGGCAGCTTTCTTT. The full variable domain, with the rest looked up from reference TRBV9 and TRBJ1-1, is DSGVTQTPKHLITATGQRVTLRCSPRSGDLSVYWYQQSLDQGLQFLIQYYNGEERAKGNILERFSAQQFPDLHSELNLSSLELGDSALYFCASSVGQGAAAFFGQGTRLTVV.

The rearrangement joins TRBV6-5 to TRBJ2-7; D is ambiguous. This CDR3 has 15 residues. Trimming took 7 bases from V and 3 from J, leaving 19 bases between them. CDR1 is MNHEY, CDR2 SVGAGI, per germline. For the CDR3, the DNA is TGTGCCAGCAATCCCCTTGAACTCCCCAGCTACGAGCAGTACTTC. As protein: CASNPLELPSYEQYF.

The V call is TRBV7-6, the J call TRBJ1-1; 7 bases align to TRBD1. Germline loops: CDR1 SGHVS, CDR2 FNYEAQ. Trimming at V came to 5 bases and at J to 3 bases, leaving 9 bases not matched to a gene. This CDR3 has 15 amino acids. This chain's CDR3 is CASSPRQGGDTEAFF. CDR3 sequence (DNA): TGTGCCAGCAGCCCTCGACAGGGAGGGGACACTGAAGCTTTCTTT.

The chain combines TRBV30 with TRBJ2-7; D may correspond to TRBD1 or TRBD2 (7 bases each). The germline V gene has CDR1 GTSNPN and CDR2 SVGIG (reference sequence). The V end was cut by 8 bases, the J end by 2 bases, with 22 bases between. The CDR3 sequence is 15 residues long. This CDR3 reads CAGVKGGGSPYEQYF. For the CDR3, the DNA is TGTGCCGGGGTGAAAGGGGGCGGGAGCCCCTACGAGCAGTACTTC.

This rearrangement joins TRBV9 to TRBJ2-6; D gene uncertain. The CDR3 sequence is 15 residues long. Germline CDR1 and CDR2: SGDLS and YYNGEE. V lost 2 bases, J lost 0 bases, and 6 bases lay in between. Here the CDR3 DNA reads TGTGCCAGCAGCGTCGACGACTCTGGGGCCAACGTCCTGACTTTC. This codes for CASSVDDSGANVLTF.

The CDR3 protein is CSAGWPYNEQFF. CDR3 in DNA: TGCAGCGCTGGGTGGCCCTACAATGAGCAGTTCTTC. This chain uses TRBV29-1 with TRBJ2-1; D call uncertain. The CDR3 contains 12 residues. Germline CDR1 reads SQVTM; CDR2 reads ANQGSEA. Trimming shortened V by 7 bases and J by 2 bases, and 9 bases separated the two germline ends.

The chain couples TRBV4-1 to TRBJ2-7, with 7 bases identical to TRBD1. The germline V gene has CDR1 MGHRA and CDR2 YSYEKL. The CDR3 contains 15 residues. J gave up 3 bases and V 1 base, and 6 bases lay outside the gene matches. The CDR3: CASSQGQGLYYEQYF. The CDR3 nucleotides read TGCGCCAGCAGCCAAGGACAGGGCCTCTACTACGAGCAGTACTTC.

This clone has only a few counts. J is TRBJ2-5 and V is TRBV2; either TRBD1 or TRBD2 may supply D (6 bases each). The V gene lost 8 bases and the J gene lost 3 bases, with 10 bases spanning the gap. This CDR3 is 12 amino acids long. Germline loops: CDR1 SNHLY, CDR2 FYNNEI. CDR3 loop: CASGGREETQYF. The CDR3 bases are TGTGCCAGCGGGGGGCGTGAAGAGACCCAGTACTTC.

This clone has a handful of counts. The chain is built from TRBV4-1 and TRBJ2-5, with a weak D call TRBD2 (5 bases). This CDR3 spans 16 amino acids. Germline values: CDR1 MGHRA, CDR2 YSYEKL. With 1 base removed from V and 4 bases from J, the gap between germline ends came to 16 bases. This CDR3 is CASSQGLGPRVETQYF. The CDR3 region has the DNA TGCGCCAGCAGCCAAGGGTTAGGGCCGAGGGTAGAGACCCAGTACTTC.

This clone occurred once. J is TRBJ2-3 and V is TRBV29-1, with no clear D. Germline CDR1 reads SQVTM; CDR2 reads ANQGSEA. This CDR3 comprises 14 residues. Trimming took 0 bases from V and 6 from J, leaving 13 bases between them. CDR3 sequence reads: CSVEEALPGDTQYF. The CDR3 DNA follows: TGCAGCGTTGAAGAGGCCCTCCCCGGGGATACGCAGTATTTT.

This clone turned up a few times. The DNA for the CDR3 is TGTGCCAGCTCATCCCCCGGGACTAGCTTCAATGAGCAGTTCTTC. Its translation: CASSSPGTSFNEQFF. The chain carries TRBV18 and TRBJ2-1; the match to TRBD2 covers 9 bases. CDR1 KGHSH and CDR2 LQKENI come from the germline V gene. CDR3 size: 15 residues. V shed 5 bases and J 6 bases; nucleotides not matched to a gene: 8.

In its sample, this clone was seen a few times. The chain employs TRBV7-8 and TRBJ2-7; D gene ambiguous. CDR1 is SGHVS and CDR2 is FQNEAQ in the germline V gene. V lost 0 bases and J 0 bases, leaving 12 bases between the germline ends. The CDR3 is made up of 16 amino acids. CDR3 in amino acids: CASSLAFSSSSYEQYF. Here the CDR3 DNA reads TGTGCCAGCAGCTTAGCGTTCAGTAGTAGCTCCTACGAGCAGTACTTC.

In this sample, this clone turned up a few times. The V and J genes are TRBV10-3 and TRBJ2-1; D not resolved. The length of the CDR3 is 14 residues. Per the germline V gene, CDR1 is ENHRY and CDR2 is SYGVKD. V dropped 0 bases and J dropped 7 bases, with 10 bases sitting between them. CDR3 in DNA: TGTGCCATCAGTGAGTCTGCTAGTCTTAATGAGCAGTTCTTC. It codes for CAISESASLNEQFF.

This clone was counted a few times. The chain combines TRBV29-1 with TRBJ2-7, with D perhaps matching TRBD1 or TRBD2 (5 bases each). V gave up 0 bases and J gave up 5 bases, with 20 bases separating them. CDR1 SQVTM and CDR2 ANQGSEA come from the germline V gene. This CDR3 contains 16 residues. The DNA for the CDR3 is TGCAGCGTTGAAGATGGTACGGCAGGGAGTCTCCACGAGCAGTACTTC. It codes for CSVEDGTAGSLHEQYF.